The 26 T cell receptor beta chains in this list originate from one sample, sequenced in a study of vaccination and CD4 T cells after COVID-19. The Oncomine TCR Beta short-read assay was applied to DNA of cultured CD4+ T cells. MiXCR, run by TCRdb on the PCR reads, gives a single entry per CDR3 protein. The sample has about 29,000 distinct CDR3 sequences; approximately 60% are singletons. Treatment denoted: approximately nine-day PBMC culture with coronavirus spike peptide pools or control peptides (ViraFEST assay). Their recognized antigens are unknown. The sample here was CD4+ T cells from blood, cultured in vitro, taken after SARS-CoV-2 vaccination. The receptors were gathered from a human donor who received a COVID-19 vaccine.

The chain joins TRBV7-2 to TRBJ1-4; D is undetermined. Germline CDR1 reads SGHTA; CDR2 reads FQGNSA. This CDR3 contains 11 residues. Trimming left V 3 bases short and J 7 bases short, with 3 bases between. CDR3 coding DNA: TGTGCCAGCAGCTTTAGTGAAAAACTGTTTTTT. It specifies CASSFSEKLFF.

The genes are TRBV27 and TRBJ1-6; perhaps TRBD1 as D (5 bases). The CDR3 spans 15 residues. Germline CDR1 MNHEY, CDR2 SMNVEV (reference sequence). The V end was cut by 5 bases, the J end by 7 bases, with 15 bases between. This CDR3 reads CASSPRRGMNSPLHF. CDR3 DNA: TGTGCCAGCAGTCCGCGCCGGGGGATGAATTCACCCCTCCACTTT.

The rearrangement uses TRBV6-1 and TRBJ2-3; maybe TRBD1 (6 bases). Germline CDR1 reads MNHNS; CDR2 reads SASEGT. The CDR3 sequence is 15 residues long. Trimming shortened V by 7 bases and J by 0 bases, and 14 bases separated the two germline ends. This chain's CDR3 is CASKRGSPSTDTQYF. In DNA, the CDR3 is TGTGCCAGCAAGAGGGGGTCCCCCAGCACAGATACGCAGTATTTT.

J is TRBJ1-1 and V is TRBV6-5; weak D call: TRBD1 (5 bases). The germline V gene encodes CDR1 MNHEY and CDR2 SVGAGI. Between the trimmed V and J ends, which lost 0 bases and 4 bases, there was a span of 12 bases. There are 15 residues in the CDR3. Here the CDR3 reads CASSYSGLISTEAFF. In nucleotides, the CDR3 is TGTGCCAGCAGTTACTCGGGGCTTATCAGCACTGAAGCTTTCTTT.

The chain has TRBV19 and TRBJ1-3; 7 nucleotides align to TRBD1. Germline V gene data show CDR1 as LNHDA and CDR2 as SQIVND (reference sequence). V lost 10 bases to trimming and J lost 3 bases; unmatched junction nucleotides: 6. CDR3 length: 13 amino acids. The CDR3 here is CATRQGLGNTIYF. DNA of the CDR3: TGTGCCACGAGACAGGGTCTTGGAAACACCATATATTTT.

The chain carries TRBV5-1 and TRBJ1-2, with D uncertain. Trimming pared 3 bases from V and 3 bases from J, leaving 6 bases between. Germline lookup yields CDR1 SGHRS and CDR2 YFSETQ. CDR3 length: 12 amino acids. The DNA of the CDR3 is TGCGCCAGCAGCTCGGTGGACTATGGCTACACCTTC. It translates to CASSSVDYGYTF.

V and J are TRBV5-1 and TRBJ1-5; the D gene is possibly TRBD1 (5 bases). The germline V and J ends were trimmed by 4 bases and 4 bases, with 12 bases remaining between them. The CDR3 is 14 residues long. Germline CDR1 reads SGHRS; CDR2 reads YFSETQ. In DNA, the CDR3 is TGCGCCAGCAGCCTTTCAACAGGAAATCAGCCCCAGCATTTT. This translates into CASSLSTGNQPQHF.

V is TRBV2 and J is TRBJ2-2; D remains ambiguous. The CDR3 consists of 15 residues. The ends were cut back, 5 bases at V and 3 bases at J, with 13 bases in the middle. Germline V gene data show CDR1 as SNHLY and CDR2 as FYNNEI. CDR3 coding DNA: TGTGCCAGCAGTCTATACAGACCACACACCGGGGAGCTGTTTTTT. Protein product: CASSLYRPHTGELFF. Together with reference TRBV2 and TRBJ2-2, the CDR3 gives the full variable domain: EPEVTQTPSHQVTQMGQEVILRCVPISNHLYFYWYRQILGQKVEFLVSFYNNEISEKSEIFDDQFSVERPDGSNFTLKIRSTKLEDSAMYFCASSLYRPHTGELFFGEGSRLTVL.

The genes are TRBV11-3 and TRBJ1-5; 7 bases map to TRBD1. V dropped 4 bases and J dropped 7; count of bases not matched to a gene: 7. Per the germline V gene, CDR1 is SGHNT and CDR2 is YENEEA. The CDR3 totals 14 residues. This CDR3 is CASSSKTGAQPQHF. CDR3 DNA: TGTGCCAGCAGCTCAAAAACAGGGGCACAGCCCCAGCATTTT.

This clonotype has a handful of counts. CDR3 nucleotide sequence: TGCAGCGTTGGAAGAGACATTACAGATACGCAGTATTTT. As protein: CSVGRDITDTQYF. The chain has TRBV29-1 and TRBJ2-3; D remains ambiguous. Germline CDR1 is SQVTM and CDR2 is ANQGSEA. The V and J ends lost 4 bases and 3 bases respectively, with 11 bases between them. This CDR3 comprises 13 residues.

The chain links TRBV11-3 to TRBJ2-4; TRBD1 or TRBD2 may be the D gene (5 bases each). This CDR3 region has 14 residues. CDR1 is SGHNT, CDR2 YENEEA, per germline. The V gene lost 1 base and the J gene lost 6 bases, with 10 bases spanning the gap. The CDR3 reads CASSLGQGVNIQYF. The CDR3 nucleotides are TGTGCCAGCAGCTTAGGGCAGGGAGTAAACATTCAGTACTTC.

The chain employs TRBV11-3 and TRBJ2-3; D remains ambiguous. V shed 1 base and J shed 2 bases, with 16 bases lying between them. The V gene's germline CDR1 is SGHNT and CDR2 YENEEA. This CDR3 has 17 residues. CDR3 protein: CASSLVSTTKYTDTQYF. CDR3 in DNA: TGTGCCAGCAGCTTAGTTTCCACAACGAAATACACAGATACGCAGTATTTT.

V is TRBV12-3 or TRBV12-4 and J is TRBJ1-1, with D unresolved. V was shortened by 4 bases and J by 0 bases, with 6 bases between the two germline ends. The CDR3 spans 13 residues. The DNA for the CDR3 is TGTGCCAGCAGTTCCAAACTGAACACTGAAGCTTTCTTT. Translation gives CASSSKLNTEAFF.

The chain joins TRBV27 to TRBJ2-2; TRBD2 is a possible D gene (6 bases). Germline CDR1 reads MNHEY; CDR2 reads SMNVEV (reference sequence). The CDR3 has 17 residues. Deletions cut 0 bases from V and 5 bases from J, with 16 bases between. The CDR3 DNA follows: TGTGCCAGCAGTTTATCGGCTGGGGGGTTCGGGACCGGGGAGCTGTTTTTT. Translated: CASSLSAGGFGTGELFF.

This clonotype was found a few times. The DNA for the CDR3 is TGTGCCAGCAGTGGTCAATGGGGGGGACCCATGGGGGGCTACGAGCAGTACTTC. Protein product: CASSGQWGGPMGGYEQYF. The V gene is TRBV6-1, the J gene TRBJ2-7; TRBD2 matches 7 bases. J was trimmed by 3 bases and V by 4 bases; bases with no gene match: 18. Germline V gene data show CDR1 as MNHNS and CDR2 as SASEGT. The CDR3 is made up of 18 amino acids.

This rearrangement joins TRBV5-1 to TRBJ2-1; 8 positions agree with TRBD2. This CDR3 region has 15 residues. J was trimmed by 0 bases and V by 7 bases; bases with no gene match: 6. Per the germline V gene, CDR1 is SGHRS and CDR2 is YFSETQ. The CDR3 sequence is CASSLAGPSYNEQFF. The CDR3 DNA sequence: TGCGCCAGCTCTTTAGCGGGGCCCTCCTACAATGAGCAGTTCTTC.

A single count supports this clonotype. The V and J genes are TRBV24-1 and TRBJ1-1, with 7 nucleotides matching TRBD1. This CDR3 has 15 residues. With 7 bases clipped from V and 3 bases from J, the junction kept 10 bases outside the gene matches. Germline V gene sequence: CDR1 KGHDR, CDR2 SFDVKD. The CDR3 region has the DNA TGTGCCACCAGACCCGGACAGGAAGGGTACACTGAAGCTTTCTTT. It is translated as CATRPGQEGYTEAFF.

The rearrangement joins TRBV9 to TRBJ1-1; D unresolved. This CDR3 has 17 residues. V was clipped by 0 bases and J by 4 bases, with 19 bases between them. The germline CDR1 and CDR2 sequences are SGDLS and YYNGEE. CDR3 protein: CASSVGRVDHFSTEAFF. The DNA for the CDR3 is TGTGCCAGCAGCGTAGGAAGGGTCGACCATTTTTCCACTGAAGCTTTCTTT.

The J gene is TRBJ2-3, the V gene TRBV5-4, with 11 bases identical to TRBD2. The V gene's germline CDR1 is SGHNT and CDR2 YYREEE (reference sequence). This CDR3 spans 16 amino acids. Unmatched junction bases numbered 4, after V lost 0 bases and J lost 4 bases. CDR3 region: CASSLAGLAAADTQYF. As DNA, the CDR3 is TGTGCCAGCAGCTTGGCGGGACTAGCGGCGGCAGATACGCAGTATTTT. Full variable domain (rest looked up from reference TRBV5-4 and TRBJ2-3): ETGVTQSPTHLIKTRGQQVTLRCSSQSGHNTVSWYQQALGQGPQFIFQYYREEENGRGNFPPRFSGLQFPNYSSELNVNALELDDSALYLCASSLAGLAAADTQYFGPGTRLTVL.

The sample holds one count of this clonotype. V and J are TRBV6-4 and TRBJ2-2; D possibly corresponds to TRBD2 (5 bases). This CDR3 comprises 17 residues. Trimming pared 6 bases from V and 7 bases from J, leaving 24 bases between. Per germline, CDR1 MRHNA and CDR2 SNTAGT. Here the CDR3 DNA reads TGTGCCAGCAGCCCAAGGTCGGGAAGGGCGCGTGGCGGGGAGCTGTTTTTT. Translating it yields CASSPRSGRARGGELFF.

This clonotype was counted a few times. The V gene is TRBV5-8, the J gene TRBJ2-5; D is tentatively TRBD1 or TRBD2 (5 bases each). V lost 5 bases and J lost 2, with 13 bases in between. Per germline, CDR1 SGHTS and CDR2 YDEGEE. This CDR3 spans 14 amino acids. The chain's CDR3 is CASRYGAYQETQYF. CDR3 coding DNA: TGTGCCAGCAGATACGGGGCGTATCAAGAGACCCAGTACTTC.

Here the CDR3 DNA reads TGTGCCAGCAGCCCCACACTAGCGTTAGACACCGGGGAGCTGTTTTTT. It codes for CASSPTLALDTGELFF. The chain is built from TRBV12-3 or TRBV12-4 and TRBJ2-2, with 7 nucleotides matching TRBD2. The junction had 10 bases not matched to a gene; V was cut back by 6 bases and J by 3 bases. This CDR3 region has 16 residues.

The DNA for the CDR3 is TGTGCCAGCAGTCTCCAGGGCAGTCTCTATGGCTACACCTTC. This sequence encodes CASSLQGSLYGYTF. V gene TRBV6-2 or TRBV6-3 combines with J gene TRBJ1-2; possible D gene TRBD1, 5 bases. This CDR3 is built from 14 residues. V lost 5 bases and J lost 4, with 14 bases in between. CDR1 is MNHEY and CDR2 is SVGEGT in the germline V gene.

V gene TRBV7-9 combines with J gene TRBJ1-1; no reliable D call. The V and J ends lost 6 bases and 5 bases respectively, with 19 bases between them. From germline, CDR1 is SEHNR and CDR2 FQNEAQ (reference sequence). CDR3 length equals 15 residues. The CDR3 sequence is CASSFRSDSGTEAFF. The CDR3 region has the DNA TGTGCCAGCAGTTTTAGGTCGGACTCCGGGACTGAAGCTTTCTTT. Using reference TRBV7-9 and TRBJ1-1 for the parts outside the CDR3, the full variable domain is DTGVSQNPRHKITKRGQNVTFRCDPISEHNRLYWYRQTLGQGPEFLTYFQNEAQLEKSRLLSDRFSAERPKGSFSTLEIQRTEQGDSAMYLCASSFRSDSGTEAFFGQGTRLTVV.

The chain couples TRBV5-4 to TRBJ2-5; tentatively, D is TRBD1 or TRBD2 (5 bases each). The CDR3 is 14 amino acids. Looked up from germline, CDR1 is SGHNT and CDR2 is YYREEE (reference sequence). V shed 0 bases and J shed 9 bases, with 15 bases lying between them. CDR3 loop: CASSLEGPGRAQYF. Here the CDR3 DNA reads TGTGCCAGCAGCTTGGAGGGGCCGGGAAGAGCCCAGTACTTC.

DNA for the CDR3: TGTGCCAGCAGCTTAGTCTATGCGGCAACTAATGAAAAACTGTTTTTT. It codes for CASSLVYAATNEKLFF. The V call is TRBV11-3, the J call TRBJ1-4, with D uncertain. V lost 1 base, J lost 0 bases, and 9 bases lay in between. This CDR3 comprises 16 residues. Germline CDR1 and CDR2: SGHNT and YENEEA.